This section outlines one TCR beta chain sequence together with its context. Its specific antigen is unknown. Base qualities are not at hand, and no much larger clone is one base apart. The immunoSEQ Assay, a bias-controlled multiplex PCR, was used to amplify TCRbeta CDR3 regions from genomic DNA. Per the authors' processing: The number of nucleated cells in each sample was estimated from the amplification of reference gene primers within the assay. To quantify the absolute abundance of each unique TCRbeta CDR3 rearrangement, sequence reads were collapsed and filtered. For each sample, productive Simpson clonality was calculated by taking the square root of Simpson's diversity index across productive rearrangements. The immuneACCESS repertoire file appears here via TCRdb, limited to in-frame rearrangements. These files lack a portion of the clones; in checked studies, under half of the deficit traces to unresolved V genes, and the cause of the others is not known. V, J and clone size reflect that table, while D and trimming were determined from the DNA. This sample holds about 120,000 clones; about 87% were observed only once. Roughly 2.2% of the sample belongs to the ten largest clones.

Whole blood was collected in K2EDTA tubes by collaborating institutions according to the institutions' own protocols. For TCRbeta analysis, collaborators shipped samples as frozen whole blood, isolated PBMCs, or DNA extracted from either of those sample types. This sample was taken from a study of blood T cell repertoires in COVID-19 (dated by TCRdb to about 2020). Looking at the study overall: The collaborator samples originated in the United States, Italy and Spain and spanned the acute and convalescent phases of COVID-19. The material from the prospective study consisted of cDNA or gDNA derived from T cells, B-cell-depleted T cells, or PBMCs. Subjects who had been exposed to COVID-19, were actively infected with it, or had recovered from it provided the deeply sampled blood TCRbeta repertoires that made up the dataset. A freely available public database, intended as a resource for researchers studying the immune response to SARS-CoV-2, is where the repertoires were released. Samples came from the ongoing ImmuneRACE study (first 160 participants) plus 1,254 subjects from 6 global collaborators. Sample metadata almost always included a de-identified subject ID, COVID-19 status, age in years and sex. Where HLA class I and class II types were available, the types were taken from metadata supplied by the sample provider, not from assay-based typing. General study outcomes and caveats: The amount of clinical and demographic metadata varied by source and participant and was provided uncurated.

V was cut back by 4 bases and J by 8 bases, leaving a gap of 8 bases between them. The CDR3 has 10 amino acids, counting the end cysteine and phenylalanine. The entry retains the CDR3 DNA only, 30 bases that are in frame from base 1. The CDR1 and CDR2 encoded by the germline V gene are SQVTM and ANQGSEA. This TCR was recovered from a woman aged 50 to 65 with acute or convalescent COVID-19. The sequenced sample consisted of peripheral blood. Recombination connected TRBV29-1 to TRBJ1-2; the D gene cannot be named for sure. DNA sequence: TGCAGCGTTGGAGGAGAAGGCTACACCTTC. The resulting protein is CSVGGEGYTF.